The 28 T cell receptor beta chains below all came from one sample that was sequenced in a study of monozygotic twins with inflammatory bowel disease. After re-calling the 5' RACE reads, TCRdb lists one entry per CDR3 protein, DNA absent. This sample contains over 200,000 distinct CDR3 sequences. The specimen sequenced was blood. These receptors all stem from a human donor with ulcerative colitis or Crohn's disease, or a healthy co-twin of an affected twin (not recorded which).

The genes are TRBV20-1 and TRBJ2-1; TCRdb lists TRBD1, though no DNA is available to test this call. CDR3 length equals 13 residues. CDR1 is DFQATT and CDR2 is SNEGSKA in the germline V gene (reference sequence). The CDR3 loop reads CSAPHYGGDEQFF.

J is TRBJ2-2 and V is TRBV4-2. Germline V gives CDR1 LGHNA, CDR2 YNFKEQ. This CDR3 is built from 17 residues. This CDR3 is CASSQVPVGISTGELFF.

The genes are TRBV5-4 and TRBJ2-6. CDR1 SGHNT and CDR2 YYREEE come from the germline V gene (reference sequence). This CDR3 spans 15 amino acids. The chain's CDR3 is CASSLGDAGANVLTF.

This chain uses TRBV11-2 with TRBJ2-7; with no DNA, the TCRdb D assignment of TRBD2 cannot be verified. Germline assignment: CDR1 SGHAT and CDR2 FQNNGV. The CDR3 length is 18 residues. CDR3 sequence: CASSWNQGLAGAAYEQYF.

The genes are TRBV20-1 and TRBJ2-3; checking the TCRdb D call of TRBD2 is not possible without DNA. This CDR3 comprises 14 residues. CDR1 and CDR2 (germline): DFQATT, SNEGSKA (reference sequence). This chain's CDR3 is CSARDLGRTDTQYF.

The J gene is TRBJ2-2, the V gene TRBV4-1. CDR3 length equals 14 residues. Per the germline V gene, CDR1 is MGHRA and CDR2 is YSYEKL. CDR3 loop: CASSQDYWSGELFF.

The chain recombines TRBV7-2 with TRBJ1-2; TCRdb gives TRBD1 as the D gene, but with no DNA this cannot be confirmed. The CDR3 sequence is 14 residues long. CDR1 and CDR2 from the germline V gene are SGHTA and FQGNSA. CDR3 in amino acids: CASRPGQGRYGYTF.

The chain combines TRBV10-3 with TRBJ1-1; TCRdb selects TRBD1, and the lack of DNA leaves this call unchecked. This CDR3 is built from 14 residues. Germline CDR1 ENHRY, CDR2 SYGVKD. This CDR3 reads CAIRGQVGNTEAFF.

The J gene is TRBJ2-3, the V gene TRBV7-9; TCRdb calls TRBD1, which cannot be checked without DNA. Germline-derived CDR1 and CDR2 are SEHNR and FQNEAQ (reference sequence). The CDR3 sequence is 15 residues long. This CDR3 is CASSPGTQSTDTQYF.

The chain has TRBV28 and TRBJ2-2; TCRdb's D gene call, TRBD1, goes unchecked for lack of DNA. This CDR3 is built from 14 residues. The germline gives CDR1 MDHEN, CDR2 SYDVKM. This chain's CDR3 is CASSLWTGAGELFF.

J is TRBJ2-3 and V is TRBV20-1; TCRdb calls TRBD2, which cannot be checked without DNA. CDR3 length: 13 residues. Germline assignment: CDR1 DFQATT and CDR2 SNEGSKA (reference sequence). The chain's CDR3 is CSARTRQTDTQYF.

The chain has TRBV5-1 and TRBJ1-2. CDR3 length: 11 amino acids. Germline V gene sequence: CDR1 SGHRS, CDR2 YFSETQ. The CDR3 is CASSSDRGYTF.

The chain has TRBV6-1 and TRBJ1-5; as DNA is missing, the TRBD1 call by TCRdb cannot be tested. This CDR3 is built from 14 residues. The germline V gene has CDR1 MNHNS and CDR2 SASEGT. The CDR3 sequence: CASSPQGVNQPQHF.

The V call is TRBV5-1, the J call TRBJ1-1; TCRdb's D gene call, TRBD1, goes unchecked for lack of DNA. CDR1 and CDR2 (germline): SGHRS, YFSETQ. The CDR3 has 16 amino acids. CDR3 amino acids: CASSLEGGLVNTEAFF.

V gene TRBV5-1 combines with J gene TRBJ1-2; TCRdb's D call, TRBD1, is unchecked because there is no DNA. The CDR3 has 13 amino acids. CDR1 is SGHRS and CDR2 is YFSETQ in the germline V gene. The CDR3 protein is CASSTEGQGGYTF.

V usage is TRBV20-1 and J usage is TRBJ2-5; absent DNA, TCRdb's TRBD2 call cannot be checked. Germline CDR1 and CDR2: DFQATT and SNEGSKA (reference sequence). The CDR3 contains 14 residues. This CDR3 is CSARDRRGLETQYF.

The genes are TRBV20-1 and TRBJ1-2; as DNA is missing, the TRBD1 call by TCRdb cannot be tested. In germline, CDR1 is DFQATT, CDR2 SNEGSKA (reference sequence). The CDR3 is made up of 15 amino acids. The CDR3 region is CSASIGGQVSYGYTF.

CDR3 region: CSARDRQVNTDTQYF. The rearrangement uses TRBV20-1 and TRBJ2-3; no DNA is available, so the TRBD1 call from TCRdb remains unchecked. The germline V gene encodes CDR1 DFQATT and CDR2 SNEGSKA (reference sequence). This CDR3 has 15 amino acids.

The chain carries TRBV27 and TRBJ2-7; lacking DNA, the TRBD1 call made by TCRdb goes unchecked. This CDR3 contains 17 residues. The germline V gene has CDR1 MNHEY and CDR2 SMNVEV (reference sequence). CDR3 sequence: CASSFTLSRDGRYEQYF.

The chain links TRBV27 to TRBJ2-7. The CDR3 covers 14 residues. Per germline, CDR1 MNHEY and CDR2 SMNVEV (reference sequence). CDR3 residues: CASSLYRGAYEQYF.

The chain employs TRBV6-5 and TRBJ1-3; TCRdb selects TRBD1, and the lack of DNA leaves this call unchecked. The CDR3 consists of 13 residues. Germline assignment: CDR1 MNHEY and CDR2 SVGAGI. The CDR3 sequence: CASSWDRFNTIYF.

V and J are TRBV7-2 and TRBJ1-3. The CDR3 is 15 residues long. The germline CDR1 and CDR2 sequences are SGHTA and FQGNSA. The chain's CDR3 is CASSLAQTAGNTIYF.

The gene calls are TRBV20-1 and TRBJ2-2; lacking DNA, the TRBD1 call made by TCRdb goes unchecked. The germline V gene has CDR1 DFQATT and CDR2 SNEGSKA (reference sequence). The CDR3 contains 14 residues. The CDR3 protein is CSAAPHRRTGELFF.

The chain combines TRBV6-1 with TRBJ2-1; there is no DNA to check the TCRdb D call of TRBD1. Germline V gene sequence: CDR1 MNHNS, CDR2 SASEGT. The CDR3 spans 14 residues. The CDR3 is CASRQGGAYGEQFF.

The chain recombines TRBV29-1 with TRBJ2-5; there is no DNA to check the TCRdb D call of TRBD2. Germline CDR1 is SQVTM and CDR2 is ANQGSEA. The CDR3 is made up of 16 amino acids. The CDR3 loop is CSVERGARSSGETQYF.

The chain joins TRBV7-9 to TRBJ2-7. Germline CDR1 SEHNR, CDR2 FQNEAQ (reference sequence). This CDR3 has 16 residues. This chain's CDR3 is CASSLALTFTDVEQYF. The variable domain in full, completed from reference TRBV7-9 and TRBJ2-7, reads DTGVSQNPRHKITKRGQNVTFRCDPISEHNRLYWYRQTLGQGPEFLTYFQNEAQLEKSRLLSDRFSAERPKGSFSTLEIQRTEQGDSAMYLCASSLALTFTDVEQYFGPGTRLTVT.

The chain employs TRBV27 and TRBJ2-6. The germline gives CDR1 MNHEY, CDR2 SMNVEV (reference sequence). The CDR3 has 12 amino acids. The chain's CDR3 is CASSVGANVLTF.

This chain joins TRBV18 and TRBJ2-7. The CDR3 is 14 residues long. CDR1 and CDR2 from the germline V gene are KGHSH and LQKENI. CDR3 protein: CASSPPGHNYEQYF.